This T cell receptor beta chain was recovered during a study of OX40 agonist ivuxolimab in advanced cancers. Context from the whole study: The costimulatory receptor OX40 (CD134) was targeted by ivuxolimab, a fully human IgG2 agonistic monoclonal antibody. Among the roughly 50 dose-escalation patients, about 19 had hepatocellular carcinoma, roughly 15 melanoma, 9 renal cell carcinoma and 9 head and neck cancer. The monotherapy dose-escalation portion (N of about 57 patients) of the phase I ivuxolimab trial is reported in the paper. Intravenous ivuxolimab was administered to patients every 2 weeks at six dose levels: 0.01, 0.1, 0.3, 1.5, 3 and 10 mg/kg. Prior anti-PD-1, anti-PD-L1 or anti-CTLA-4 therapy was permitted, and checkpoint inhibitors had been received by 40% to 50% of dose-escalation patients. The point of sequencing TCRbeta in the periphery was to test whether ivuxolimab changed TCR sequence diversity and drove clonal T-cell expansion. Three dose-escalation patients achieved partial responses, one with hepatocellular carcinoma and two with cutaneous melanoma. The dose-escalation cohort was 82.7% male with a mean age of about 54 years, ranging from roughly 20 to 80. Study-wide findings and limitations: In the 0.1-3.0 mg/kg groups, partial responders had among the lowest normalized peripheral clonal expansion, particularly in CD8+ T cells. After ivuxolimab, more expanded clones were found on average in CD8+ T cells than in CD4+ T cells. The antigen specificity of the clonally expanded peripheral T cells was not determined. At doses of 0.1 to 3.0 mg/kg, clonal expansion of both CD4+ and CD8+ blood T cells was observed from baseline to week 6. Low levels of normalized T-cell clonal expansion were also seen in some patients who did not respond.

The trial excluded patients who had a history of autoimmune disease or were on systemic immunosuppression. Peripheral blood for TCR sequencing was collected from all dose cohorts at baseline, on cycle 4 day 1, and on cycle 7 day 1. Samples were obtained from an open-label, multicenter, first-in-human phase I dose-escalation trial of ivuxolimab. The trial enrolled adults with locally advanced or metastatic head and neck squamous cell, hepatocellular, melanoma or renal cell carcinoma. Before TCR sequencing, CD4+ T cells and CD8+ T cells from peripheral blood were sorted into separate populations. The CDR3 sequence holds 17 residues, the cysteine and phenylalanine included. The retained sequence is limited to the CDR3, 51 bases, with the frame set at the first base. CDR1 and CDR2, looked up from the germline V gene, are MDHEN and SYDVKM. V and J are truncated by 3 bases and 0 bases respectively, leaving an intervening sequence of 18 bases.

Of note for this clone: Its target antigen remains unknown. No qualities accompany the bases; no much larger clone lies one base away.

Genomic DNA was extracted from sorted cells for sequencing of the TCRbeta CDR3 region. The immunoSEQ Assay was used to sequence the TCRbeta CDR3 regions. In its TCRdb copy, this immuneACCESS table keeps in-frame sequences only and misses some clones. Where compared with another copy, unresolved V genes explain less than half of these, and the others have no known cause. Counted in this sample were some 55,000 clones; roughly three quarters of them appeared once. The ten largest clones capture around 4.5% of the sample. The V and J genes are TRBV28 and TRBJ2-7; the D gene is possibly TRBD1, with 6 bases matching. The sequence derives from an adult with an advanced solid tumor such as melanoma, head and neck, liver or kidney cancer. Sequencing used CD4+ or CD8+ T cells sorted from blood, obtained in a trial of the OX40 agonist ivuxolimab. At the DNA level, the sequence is TGTGCCAGCAGTTTTGCTGCCAGGGGCGGTAGCTCCTACGAGCAGTACTTC. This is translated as CASSFAARGGSSYEQYF.